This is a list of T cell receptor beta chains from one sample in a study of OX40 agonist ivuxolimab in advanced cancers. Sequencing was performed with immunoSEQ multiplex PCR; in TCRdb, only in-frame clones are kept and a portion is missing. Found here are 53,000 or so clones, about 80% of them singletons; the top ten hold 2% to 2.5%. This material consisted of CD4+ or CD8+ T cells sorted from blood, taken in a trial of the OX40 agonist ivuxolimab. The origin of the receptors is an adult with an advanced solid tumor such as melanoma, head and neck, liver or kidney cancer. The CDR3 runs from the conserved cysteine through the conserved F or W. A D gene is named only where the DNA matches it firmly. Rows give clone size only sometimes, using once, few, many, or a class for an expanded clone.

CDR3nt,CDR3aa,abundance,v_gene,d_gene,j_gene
TGTGCCAGCAGTTACCCTAACGTCGGATACACTGAAGCTTTCTTT,CASSYPNVGYTEAFF,NA,TRBV6-6,NA,TRBJ1-1
TGTGCCAGCAGTTTACAGGGACCGTCCCCCCGCTCCTACGAGCAGTACTTC,CASSLQGPSPRSYEQYF,NA,TRBV27,NA,TRBJ2-7
TGTGCCAGCAGTGAAATAGGACTTAGTTCCTATGGCTACACCTTC,CASSEIGLSSYGYTF,NA,TRBV6-1,NA,TRBJ1-2
TGCGCCAGCAGACATTCTGGGGGAGGGACCTCCTACGAGCAGTACTTC,CASRHSGGGTSYEQYF,NA,TRBV5-1,TRBD2,TRBJ2-7
TGTGCCAGCAGCTCGGGACAGGGGATCTATGGCTACACCTTC,CASSSGQGIYGYTF,NA,TRBV27,TRBD1,TRBJ1-2
TGCGCCAGCAGCCCCCAACGATGGCAGGTCGATAATGAAAAACTGTTTTTT,CASSPQRWQVDNEKLFF,NA,TRBV4-1,NA,TRBJ1-4
TGTGCCAGCAGGGCCCCGGGGGCGTCCTCCTACGAGCAGTACTTC,CASRAPGASSYEQYF,NA,TRBV6-1,NA,TRBJ2-7
TGTGCCAGCCGGGGGTGGCGGACCGAGGGAGATACGCAGTATTTT,CASRGWRTEGDTQYF,NA,TRBV6-1,NA,TRBJ2-3
TGTGCCAGCAGTCCGGGACCCAGTTCCCAGTACTTC,CASSPGPSSQYF,NA,TRBV2,NA,TRBJ2-5
TGTGCCTGGAGCGGAGGTTATGGCTACACCTTC,CAWSGGYGYTF,NA,TRBV30,NA,TRBJ1-2
TGTGCCAGCAGTGACAGACAGGGGGAGAGCTATGGCTACACCTTC,CASSDRQGESYGYTF,NA,TRBV6-1,TRBD1,TRBJ1-2
TGCGCCAGCAGCCAAGGCTTTGGGACGGCTAATGAAAAACTGTTTTTT,CASSQGFGTANEKLFF,NA,TRBV4-1,NA,TRBJ1-4
TGCGCCAGCAGCCAAGGGTACTTTCGGCTAGCGGGGTCCTACGAGCAGTACTTC,CASSQGYFRLAGSYEQYF,medium-sized,TRBV4-1,TRBD2,TRBJ2-7
TGTGCCAGCAGTTTGATGGGGGTACGGAATTCACCCCTCCACTTT,CASSLMGVRNSPLHF,NA,TRBV28,NA,TRBJ1-6
TGTGCCAGCAGCGGCGGGGCAGAGCCCAGCAATCAGCCCCAGCATTTT,CASSGGAEPSNQPQHF,NA,TRBV9,NA,TRBJ1-5
TGTGCCACCGCGGGGGTGTCGACTGGGGCCAACGTCCTGACTTTC,CATAGVSTGANVLTF,NA,TRBV10-3,TRBD2,TRBJ2-6
TGTGCCAGCAGTGGCAGCTCTAACTATGGCTACACCTTC,CASSGSSNYGYTF,NA,TRBV2,NA,TRBJ1-2
TGTGCCAGCAGTGCCCGGGGGGACAGGGCCTACGAGCAGTACTTC,CASSARGDRAYEQYF,once,TRBV2,TRBD1,TRBJ2-7